The 21 T cell receptor beta chains reported below all come from one sample, sequenced in a study of T cell clones after liver transplantation. The data were produced by immunoSEQ multiplex PCR, yet TCRdb's version contains in-frame clones alone and is incomplete. The sample has about 45,000 clones, about 86% seen once. Sequences were derived from CD4+ T cells from blood, sampled 24 months after liver transplant. The receptors derive from a human patient who received a liver transplant. Some T cells may be transferred from the graft donor.

This clone showed up just a few times. The chain links TRBV7-9 to TRBJ2-7, with 10 bases fitting TRBD2. Germline lookup yields CDR1 SEHNR and CDR2 FQNEAQ (reference sequence). The CDR3 is made up of 14 amino acids. The V gene end was trimmed by 8 bases and the J gene end by 3 bases; junction bases not matched to a gene: 7. CDR3: CASSHRLAGYEQYF. CDR3 coding DNA: TGTGCCAGCTCCCATCGACTAGCGGGCTACGAGCAGTACTTC. Full variable domain (rest looked up from reference TRBV7-9 and TRBJ2-7): DTGVSQNPRHKITKRGQNVTFRCDPISEHNRLYWYRQTLGQGPEFLTYFQNEAQLEKSRLLSDRFSAERPKGSFSTLEIQRTEQGDSAMYLCASSHRLAGYEQYFGPGTRLTVT.

This clone was observed a single time. The CDR3 spells CASSVVPGTEAFF. In DNA form, the CDR3 reads TGTGCCAGCAGCGTAGTACCCGGCACTGAAGCTTTCTTT. The chain combines TRBV9 with TRBJ1-1; no clear D gene. V was pared by 0 bases and J by 4 bases, with 7 bases between. Germline V gene sequence: CDR1 SGDLS, CDR2 YYNGEE. The CDR3 covers 13 residues.

The chain links TRBV7-3 to TRBJ2-3; 11 positions match TRBD2. The CDR3 has 15 amino acids. V shed 2 bases, J shed 7 bases, and the junction held 5 bases outside the gene matches. Per germline, CDR1 SGHTA and CDR2 FQGTGA. The CDR3 DNA sequence: TGTGCCAGCAGCTTAGGAGGGACTAGCGGTAATACGCAGTATTTT. Protein: CASSLGGTSGNTQYF.

The rearrangement links TRBV19 to TRBJ2-5, with D possibly TRBD1 on 5 matching bases. V lost 7 bases, J lost 4 bases, and 19 bases lay in between. The CDR3 is made up of 15 amino acids. CDR1 and CDR2 from the germline V gene are LNHDA and SQIVND (reference sequence). Here the CDR3 reads CASNQGWSFGETQYF. The CDR3 DNA reads as TGTGCCAGTAATCAGGGATGGAGTTTCGGAGAGACCCAGTACTTC.

The chain combines TRBV5-6 with TRBJ2-1, with a possible D match to TRBD1 (6 bases). Germline V lookup: CDR1 SGHDT, CDR2 YYEEEE. The V gene lost 4 bases and the J gene lost 11 bases, with 19 bases spanning the gap. The CDR3 extends over 14 amino acids. The CDR3 bases are TGTGCCAGCAGCCCCGGACAGCCAGGGGACCAGCAGTTCTTC. Translation: CASSPGQPGDQQFF.

The chain recombines TRBV19 with TRBJ1-5; D is unclear. The CDR3 has 12 amino acids. The germline V gene encodes CDR1 LNHDA and CDR2 SQIVND (reference sequence). Trimming left V 0 bases short and J 7 bases short, with 4 bases between. The CDR3 reads CASSIEWQPQHF. CDR3 in DNA: TGTGCCAGTAGTATAGAGTGGCAGCCCCAGCATTTT.

CDR3 sequence (DNA): TGTGCCAGCACCGTGGGGCAGGGTGGCTACACCTTC. It codes for CASTVGQGGYTF. The chain links TRBV25-1 to TRBJ1-2; the D gene is possibly TRBD1 (5 bases). The germline CDR1 and CDR2 sequences are MGHDK and SYGVNS. Trimming pared 7 bases from V and 7 bases from J, leaving 13 bases between. This CDR3 region has 12 residues.

V and J are TRBV2 and TRBJ1-1, with no clear D. V lost 6 bases and J lost 2, with 10 bases in between. This CDR3 spans 13 amino acids. Germline V CDR1 and CDR2: SNHLY, FYNNEI. The CDR3 sequence is CASSGPRNTEAFF. The CDR3 DNA is TGTGCCAGCAGCGGACCGAGAAACACTGAAGCTTTCTTT.

The V and J genes are TRBV6-5 and TRBJ1-3, with D possibly matching TRBD1 (6 bases). V was trimmed by 4 bases and J by 0 bases, leaving 10 bases between them. CDR3 length equals 15 residues. CDR1 is MNHEY and CDR2 is SVGAGI in the germline V gene. CDR3 bases: TGTGCCAGCAGTTTAAAACAGGGCTCTGGAAACACCATATATTTT. Amino acids: CASSLKQGSGNTIYF.

The genes are TRBV2 and TRBJ2-5, with D tentatively TRBD1 (5 bases). V dropped 3 bases and J dropped 1 base, with 12 bases sitting between them. The CDR3 runs 15 residues. CDR1 SNHLY and CDR2 FYNNEI come from the germline V gene. In DNA, the CDR3 is TGTGCCAGCAGTGATCAGGGCCTGGTCCAAGAGACCCAGTACTTC. Translation: CASSDQGLVQETQYF.

CDR3 region: CSVGRGYNEQFF. The CDR3 DNA reads TGCAGCGTTGGGCGGGGGTACAATGAGCAGTTCTTC. The V and J genes are TRBV29-1 and TRBJ2-1, with 7 bases identical to TRBD2. This CDR3 region has 12 residues. CDR1 SQVTM and CDR2 ANQGSEA come from the germline V gene. With V trimmed by 4 bases and J by 4 bases, 1 base remained unmatched.

The chain carries TRBV5-1 and TRBJ1-1, with unresolved D. CDR3 length equals 12 residues. Germline CDR1 and CDR2: SGHRS and YFSETQ. The ends were cut back, 2 bases at V and 13 bases at J, with 15 bases in the middle. CDR3 region: CASSLYGREVFF. The CDR3 DNA reads TGCGCCAGCAGCTTATATGGCAGAGAGGTTTTCTTT.

This clone occurred once. This rearrangement joins TRBV5-5 to TRBJ1-1; 11 positions agree with TRBD1. Losses at the gene ends were 3 bases for V and 4 bases for J; bases not matched to a gene: 2. Germline CDR1 and CDR2: SGHKS and YYEKEE (reference sequence). There are 14 residues in the CDR3. Here the CDR3 reads CASSSGTGGTEAFF. CDR3 sequence (DNA): TGTGCCAGCAGCTCCGGGACAGGGGGCACTGAAGCTTTCTTT.

This sequence joins TRBV5-8 and TRBJ2-7; TRBD2 aligns across 9 bases. The germline V gene has CDR1 SGHTS and CDR2 YDEGEE. V gave up 4 bases and J gave up 7 bases; unmatched junction bases: 9. There are 14 residues in the CDR3. The chain's CDR3 is CASSRGLASREQYF. CDR3 DNA sequence: TGTGCCAGCAGCCGTGGACTAGCGTCGCGGGAGCAGTACTTC.

This chain connects TRBV5-6 to TRBJ1-4; possible D gene TRBD1, 5 bases. The V gene's germline CDR1 is SGHDT and CDR2 YYEEEE. This CDR3 is built from 15 residues. Deletions cut 0 bases from V and 8 bases from J, with 14 bases between. CDR3 amino acids: CASSLGLGRGEKLFF. The CDR3 DNA reads TGTGCCAGCAGCTTGGGACTAGGGAGGGGCGAAAAACTGTTTTTT.

The CDR3 DNA reads as TGCGCCAGCAGCCCCGGGACAGGGACCCAGCAAGAGACCCAGTACTTC. Protein sequence: CASSPGTGTQQETQYF. The chain uses TRBV5-1 and TRBJ2-5; the match to TRBD1 covers 9 bases. CDR3 length: 16 amino acids. In germline, CDR1 is SGHRS, CDR2 YFSETQ. After removal of 4 bases from V and 2 bases from J, the junction contained 9 bases not matched to a gene.

This clone was seen a single time. CDR3 in DNA: TGTGCCAGCAGTTTGAACAGGGCGGAGAAAAAACTGTTTTTT. It specifies CASSLNRAEKKLFF. V and J are TRBV6-5 and TRBJ1-4; tentative D call: TRBD1 (6 bases). CDR3 length: 14 residues. Trimming took off 4 bases at V and 9 bases at J, with 15 bases between the two ends. CDR1 is MNHEY and CDR2 is SVGAGI in the germline V gene.

The chain couples TRBV2 to TRBJ1-2; 11 positions match TRBD1. With V trimmed by 11 bases and J by 8 bases, 16 bases remained unmatched. The germline V gene has CDR1 SNHLY and CDR2 FYNNEI. This CDR3 spans 15 amino acids. This chain's CDR3 is CACPVLRTGGSGYTF. The CDR3 DNA sequence: TGTGCCTGCCCAGTTTTGAGGACAGGGGGCTCAGGCTACACCTTC.

This chain connects TRBV19 to TRBJ2-1; a possible D gene is TRBD2 (6 bases). Trimming took off 6 bases at V and 4 bases at J, with 13 bases between the two ends. The CDR3 is made up of 14 amino acids. Germline V gene lookup returns CDR1 LNHDA and CDR2 SQIVND (reference sequence). The CDR3 DNA follows: TGTGCCAGTAGAGGATGGAGGGGATACAATGAGCAGTTCTTC. Its protein product is CASRGWRGYNEQFF.

The chain couples TRBV4-1 to TRBJ1-5, with no clear D. Germline V CDR1 and CDR2: MGHRA, YSYEKL. The CDR3 sequence is 15 residues long. The V end lost 1 base, the J end lost 6 bases, and 13 bases lay between the germline ends. CDR3 in DNA: TGCGCCAGCAGCCAAGCTGGTGAGAGGGCTCAGCCCCAGCATTTT. Protein sequence: CASSQAGERAQPQHF.

This clone was detected a few times. The V gene is TRBV5-1, the J gene TRBJ2-3, with 9 bases that match TRBD2. J lost 0 bases, V lost 0 bases, and 2 bases had no gene match. Looked up from germline, CDR1 is SGHRS and CDR2 is YFSETQ. CDR3 size: 16 residues. CDR3 region: CASSLVLAGSTDTQYF. The CDR3 nucleotides are TGCGCCAGCAGCTTGGTCCTAGCGGGGAGCACAGATACGCAGTATTTT.